Following are 9 T cell receptor beta chains from one sample sequenced in a study of blood T cell repertoires in COVID-19. The method was immunoSEQ multiplex PCR; TCRdb's version includes in-frame clones alone and lacks a portion of them. This table has a few hundred thousand clones, more than 70% appearing once. Sequencing input: peripheral blood. All receptors derive from a woman between 45 and 65 years old with acute or convalescent COVID-19.

The rearrangement uses TRBV7-3 and TRBJ2-5; 10 bases agree with TRBD2. The CDR3 runs 14 residues. In germline, CDR1 is SGHTA, CDR2 FQGTGA. Trimming cost V 4 bases and J 7 bases; bases outside gene matches: 6. This CDR3 is CASSSPSGGGTQYF. CDR3 DNA: TGTGCCAGCAGCTCCCCCAGCGGGGGGGGGACCCAGTACTTC.

V usage is TRBV9 and J usage is TRBJ2-5; no firm D call. CDR1 is SGDLS, CDR2 YYNGEE, per germline. Trimming took off 0 bases at V and 4 bases at J, with 10 bases between the two ends. CDR3 length: 14 residues. The CDR3 DNA follows: TGTGCCAGCAGCGTAGCTTCTCACACAGAGACCCAGTACTTC. This sequence encodes CASSVASHTETQYF.

Here the CDR3 DNA reads TGTGCCACCAGTGATTCTCTTTTACAGGGGCGGGAGCTGTTTTTT. This encodes CATSDSLLQGRELFF. This sequence joins TRBV24-1 and TRBJ2-2; 7 nucleotides agree with TRBD1. Germline V CDR1 and CDR2: KGHDR, SFDVKD. The CDR3 contains 15 residues. V gave up 2 bases and J gave up 9 bases; unmatched junction bases: 8.

J is TRBJ1-6 and V is TRBV5-8; 10 bases align to TRBD1. Germline CDR1 SGHTS, CDR2 YDEGEE. The CDR3 sequence is 15 residues long. The ends lost 4 bases at V and 10 bases at J; junction bases unmatched: 8. This CDR3 is CASSPRGDRGSPLHF. The CDR3 DNA is TGTGCCAGCAGCCCAAGGGGGGACAGGGGATCACCCCTCCACTTT. The entire variable domain, with the rest obtained from reference TRBV5-8 and TRBJ1-6, is as follows: EAGVTQSPTHLIKTRGQQATLRCSPISGHTSVYWYQQALGLGLQFLLWYDEGEERNRGNFPPRFSGRQFPNYSSELNVNALELEDSALYLCASSPRGDRGSPLHFGNGTRLTVT.

The rearrangement joins TRBV3-1 (or the pseudogene TRBV3-2) to TRBJ1-4; 7 bases map to TRBD1. Germline V gene data show CDR1 as LGHDT and CDR2 as YNNKEL (reference sequence). The V and J ends lost 6 bases and 10 bases, in that order; junction bases with no gene match: 14. This CDR3 has 15 residues. The CDR3 DNA is TGTGCCAGCAGGGCTAGGGGACAGCTGCCCGGAAAACTGTTTTTT. Amino acid sequence: CASRARGQLPGKLFF.

This clone was seen a single time. This chain joins TRBV28 and TRBJ1-1; D is unclear. The V end lost 2 bases, the J end lost 7 bases, and 11 bases lay between the germline ends. Germline assignment: CDR1 MDHEN and CDR2 SYDVKM. CDR3 length: 13 amino acids. This CDR3 is CASSLSVSHEAFF. The CDR3 DNA follows: TGTGCCAGCAGTTTAAGCGTGAGCCATGAAGCTTTCTTT.

Ten or more counts support this clone. The chain is built from TRBV19 and TRBJ2-3, with a weak D call TRBD2 (5 bases). The germline V gene has CDR1 LNHDA and CDR2 SQIVND (reference sequence). The ends were cut back, 2 bases at V and 4 bases at J, with 19 bases in the middle. The length of the CDR3 is 17 residues. The DNA of the CDR3 is TGTGCCAGTAGTATAAGGTCGGGTCAGGTCGGGGCAGATACGCAGTATTTT. This codes for CASSIRSGQVGADTQYF.

The chain joins TRBV11-2 to TRBJ2-3; 7 positions agree with TRBD1. Looked up from germline, CDR1 is SGHAT and CDR2 is FQNNGV. The CDR3 spans 14 residues. After removal of 5 bases from V and 5 bases from J, the junction contained 7 bases not matched to a gene. CDR3 bases: TGTGCCAGCAGCAGACGACAGGGCATAGATACGCAGTATTTT. Its translation is CASSRRQGIDTQYF.

V is TRBV7-9 and J is TRBJ1-1; D possibly corresponds to TRBD1 (5 bases). The CDR3 runs 13 residues. Germline CDR1 is SEHNR and CDR2 is FQNEAQ (reference sequence). Trimming took off 10 bases at V and 3 bases at J, with 15 bases between the two ends. CDR3 amino acids: CATRPRVDTEAFF. DNA of the CDR3: TGTGCCACCCGCCCCAGGGTGGACACTGAAGCTTTCTTT.